This TCR beta chain was identified during a study of blood T cell repertoires in COVID-19. At the level of the study: From the United States, Italy and Spain came samples of acute and convalescent COVID-19. From T cells, B-cell-depleted T cells, or PBMCs came the material, which was cDNA or gDNA.

Participants were aged 18 to 89 years from 20 to 30 US areas. Original data processing: Scientists estimated how many nucleated cells there were by amplifying reference gene primers. Repertoires were generated with immunoSEQ multiplex PCR, while TCRdb's copy carries only in-frame clones and drops some. V and J calls and clone size are given by that table; D and trimming were obtained from the DNA. The sample lists approximately 300,000 clones; around 86% were seen once. CDR3 size: 16 residues. Germline CDR1 and CDR2: SEHNR and FQNEAQ (reference sequence). Unmatched junction bases numbered 12, after V lost 5 bases and J lost 8 bases.

The chain uses TRBV7-9 and TRBJ1-4; TRBD1 aligns across 9 bases. The sequence derives from a man aged 25 to 45 who had recovered from COVID-19. The material sequenced was PBMCs or T cells enriched from blood (not recorded which). The CDR3 DNA follows: TGTGCCAGCAGCCTACTTGGGAACAGGGGGCCAGAAAAACTGTTTTTT. Protein product: CASSLLGNRGPEKLFF.